These T cell receptor beta chains were read from a single sample in a study of beta chain features in type 1 diabetes. Measured with immunoSEQ multiplex PCR; TCRdb has only the in-frame clones, and not every one. The sample has under 450,000 clones; roughly 14% are singletons. The sample was naive CD4+ T cells from blood. These receptors were taken from a man aged 30 to 39 in good health. Each CDR3 is given with its conserved first and last residue. Fields, in order: J gene, clone size, V gene, D gene, CDR3 protein, CDR3 DNA. D genes are given only for firm matches. Only some rows state a clone size, as once, few, many or a class for expanded clones.

j_call: TRBJ2-5; clone_size: few; v_call: TRBV27; d_call: .; cdr3_aa: CASSFYGGRPQETQYF; cdr3_nt: TGTGCCAGCAGTTTTTACGGGGGCCGGCCCCAAGAGACCCAGTACTTC
j_call: TRBJ2-3; clone_size: few; v_call: TRBV9; d_call: TRBD2; cdr3_aa: CASSGRDQTSGSWLPDTQYF; cdr3_nt: TGTGCCAGCAGCGGCAGGGACCAGACTAGCGGGAGTTGGCTCCCAGATACGCAGTATTTT
j_call: TRBJ2-5; clone_size: few; v_call: TRBV9; d_call: .; cdr3_aa: CASSTRGTQETQYF; cdr3_nt: TGTGCCAGCAGCACCCGGGGAACTCAAGAGACCCAGTACTTC
j_call: TRBJ2-3; clone_size: .; v_call: TRBV9; d_call: .; cdr3_aa: CASSVLGVVSDTQYF; cdr3_nt: TGTGCCAGCAGCGTTTTGGGCGTGGTATCAGATACGCAGTATTTT
j_call: TRBJ2-3; clone_size: few; v_call: TRBV7-2; d_call: TRBD1; cdr3_aa: CASSPRRLGQGKTDTQYF; cdr3_nt: TGTGCCAGCAGCCCAAGGCGCTTGGGACAGGGAAAAACAGATACGCAGTATTTT
j_call: TRBJ1-4; clone_size: .; v_call: TRBV30; d_call: .; cdr3_aa: CAWSTGLSEKLFF; cdr3_nt: TGTGCCTGGAGTACAGGGTTATCAGAAAAACTGTTTTTT
j_call: TRBJ2-5; clone_size: once; v_call: TRBV7-9; d_call: .; cdr3_aa: CASSLLGTPQETQYF; cdr3_nt: TGTGCCAGCAGCTTACTCGGGACACCACAAGAGACCCAGTACTTC
j_call: TRBJ2-1; clone_size: once; v_call: TRBV9; d_call: .; cdr3_aa: CASSPLGSGYNEQFF; cdr3_nt: TGTGCCAGCAGCCCTCTCGGGAGCGGTTACAATGAGCAGTTCTTC
j_call: TRBJ1-2; clone_size: few; v_call: TRBV5-1; d_call: TRBD1; cdr3_aa: CASSLDGQGAVYGYTF; cdr3_nt: TGCGCCAGCAGCTTGGATGGCCAGGGGGCTGTCTATGGCTACACCTTC
j_call: TRBJ2-5; clone_size: .; v_call: TRBV29-1; d_call: TRBD2; cdr3_aa: CSVAGELETQYF; cdr3_nt: TGCAGCGTCGCGGGAGAATTAGAGACCCAGTACTTC
j_call: TRBJ2-2; clone_size: .; v_call: TRBV6-5; d_call: TRBD2; cdr3_aa: CASRTSGRDTGELFF; cdr3_nt: TGTGCCAGCAGAACTAGCGGGAGGGACACCGGGGAGCTGTTTTTT
j_call: TRBJ2-7; clone_size: many; v_call: TRBV29-1; d_call: .; cdr3_aa: CSPSTGYEQYF; cdr3_nt: TGCAGCCCCTCGACAGGCTACGAGCAGTACTTC
j_call: TRBJ1-1; clone_size: few; v_call: TRBV5-1; d_call: .; cdr3_aa: CASSLVTTGNTEAFF; cdr3_nt: TGCGCCAGCAGCTTGGTTACCACGGGGAACACTGAAGCTTTCTTT
j_call: TRBJ2-1; clone_size: few; v_call: TRBV7-3; d_call: .; cdr3_aa: CASSPRRSSYNEQFF; cdr3_nt: TGTGCCAGCAGCCCCCGGCGCAGCTCCTACAATGAGCAGTTCTTC
j_call: TRBJ2-6; clone_size: .; v_call: TRBV27; d_call: .; cdr3_aa: CASSPHTPVQLVSGANVLTF; cdr3_nt: TGTGCCAGCAGTCCACACACCCCGGTACAGCTCGTCTCTGGGGCCAACGTCCTGACTTTC